The clone carrying this TCR beta chain was recorded a few times. Its target is unknown. These data belong to a study of cytomegalovirus exposure and HLA in healthy donors. Study outcomes and limitations: It was reportedly the case that the classifier diagnosed cytomegalovirus status with high specificity and sensitivity.

Healthy bone marrow donors supplied every sample. The length of the CDR3 is 15 residues. Germline V lookup: CDR1 SGHDN, CDR2 FVKESK. V dropped 0 bases and J dropped 3 bases, with 10 bases sitting between them. PCR involved 60 Vbeta and 13 Jbeta primers. Data came from immunoSEQ multiplex PCR; TCRdb stores just in-frame clones and leaves some out. The data contain about 120,000 clones, 66% of them singletons. What was sequenced was PBMCs. The receptor was derived from a man between 18 and 29 years old in good health and CMV-seronegative. The V call is TRBV14, the J call TRBJ2-3, with D perhaps TRBD2 (5 bases). The CDR3: CASSQDPAGTDTQYF. The CDR3 nucleotides are TGTGCCAGCAGCCAAGATCCGGCGGGTACAGATACGCAGTATTTT. Full variable domain (missing parts from reference TRBV14 and TRBJ2-3): EAGVTQFPSHSVIEKGQTVTLRCDPISGHDNLYWYRRVMGKEIKFLLHFVKESKQDESGMPNNRFLAERTGGTYSTLKVQPAELEDSGVYFCASSQDPAGTDTQYFGPGTRLTVL.